The 15 T cell receptor beta chains below all came from one sample that was sequenced in a study of blood T cell repertoires in COVID-19. Assay: immunoSEQ multiplex PCR; the TCRdb copy retains only in-frame clones and omits some. The sample consists of about 250,000 clones, over 70% of them appearing once. The sequenced sample was peripheral blood. These receptors were obtained from a man aged 35-49 years with active or convalescent COVID-19.

The rearrangement joins TRBV9 to TRBJ1-4; tentative D call: TRBD1 (6 bases). CDR1 and CDR2 from the germline V gene are SGDLS and YYNGEE. The CDR3 runs to 16 residues. Trimming left V 0 bases short and J 4 bases short, with 13 bases between. In DNA form, the CDR3 reads TGTGCCAGCAGCGTAGATGAGGGCAGGGGTAATGAAAAACTGTTTTTT. Translation gives CASSVDEGRGNEKLFF.

The chain couples TRBV5-4 to TRBJ2-7, with D tentatively TRBD1 (6 bases). Trimming took off 2 bases at V and 0 bases at J, with 9 bases between the two ends. The CDR3 runs to 14 residues. Germline V gene data show CDR1 as SGHNT and CDR2 as YYREEE (reference sequence). CDR3 in amino acids: CASSFQGSSYEQYF. DNA for the CDR3: TGTGCCAGCAGCTTTCAGGGGAGCTCCTACGAGCAGTACTTC. Full variable domain (remainder filled in from reference TRBV5-4 and TRBJ2-7): ETGVTQSPTHLIKTRGQQVTLRCSSQSGHNTVSWYQQALGQGPQFIFQYYREEENGRGNFPPRFSGLQFPNYSSELNVNALELDDSALYLCASSFQGSSYEQYFGPGTRLTVT.

This rearrangement joins TRBV11-2 to TRBJ2-7; D is unresolved. The CDR3 is made up of 13 amino acids. Trimming pared 1 base from V and 4 bases from J, leaving 8 bases between. Germline CDR1 is SGHAT and CDR2 is FQNNGV. CDR3 protein: CASSLGLPYEQYF. The DNA for the CDR3 is TGTGCCAGCAGCTTAGGCCTACCGTACGAGCAGTACTTC.

Concerning this clone: Other DNA sequences from this sample encode an identical CDR3 as well. The rearrangement uses TRBV19 and TRBJ2-7; TRBD1 matches 9 bases. Germline-derived CDR1 and CDR2 are LNHDA and SQIVND (reference sequence). The CDR3 is 14 amino acids. V was clipped by 3 bases and J by 2 bases; unmatched bases: 2. CDR3 in amino acids: CASSIGTGPYEQYF. CDR3 bases: TGTGCCAGTAGTATCGGGACAGGGCCCTACGAGCAGTACTTC.

The chain employs TRBV10-3 and TRBJ2-6; 10 positions agree with TRBD1. The junction had 5 bases not matched to a gene; V was cut back by 0 bases and J by 0 bases. The CDR3 runs 19 residues. Germline CDR1 is ENHRY and CDR2 is SYGVKD. The CDR3 reads CAISESTGGRSSGANVLTF. The CDR3 DNA sequence: TGTGCCATCAGTGAGTCGACAGGGGGCCGAAGCTCTGGGGCCAACGTCCTGACTTTC.

The J gene is TRBJ2-7, the V gene TRBV7-9, with 13 bases that match TRBD2. CDR3 length equals 15 residues. Losses at the gene ends were 5 bases for V and 11 bases for J; bases not matched to a gene: 12. CDR1 and CDR2 from the germline V gene are SEHNR and FQNEAQ (reference sequence). The CDR3 sequence is CASSPAGGTSGAKYF. DNA of the CDR3: TGTGCCAGCAGCCCAGCGGGCGGGACTAGCGGGGCTAAGTACTTC.

The chain has TRBV5-6 and TRBJ2-5, with D perhaps matching TRBD2 (6 bases). The germline V and J ends were trimmed by 4 bases and 2 bases, with 15 bases remaining between them. CDR3 length: 15 residues. Germline assignment: CDR1 SGHDT and CDR2 YYEEEE. The CDR3 here is CASSRDWNSQETQYF. The CDR3 DNA sequence: TGTGCCAGCAGCCGGGACTGGAACTCGCAAGAGACCCAGTACTTC.

The chain has TRBV12-3 or TRBV12-4 and TRBJ2-3; TRBD2 matches at 12 bases. The ends lost 5 bases at V and 6 bases at J; junction bases unmatched: 0. The CDR3 length is 13 residues. CDR3 coding DNA: TGTGCCAGCAGTGGGACTAGCGGGGATACGCAGTATTTT. This translates into CASSGTSGDTQYF.

This clone was detected a few times. This chain links TRBV6-5 with TRBJ1-1; weak D call: TRBD1 (6 bases). The CDR3 runs 13 residues. Germline assignment: CDR1 MNHEY and CDR2 SVGAGI. V was clipped by 10 bases and J by 8 bases, with 20 bases between them. CDR3 loop: CATRNRGGLEAFF. As DNA, the CDR3 is TGTGCCACCCGAAACCGGGGGGGGCTGGAAGCTTTCTTT.

Only a few counts were recorded for this clone. The V and J genes are TRBV6-5 and TRBJ2-7, with 8 bases aligning to TRBD1. This CDR3 has 15 residues. CDR1 is MNHEY and CDR2 is SVGAGI in the germline V gene. V lost 3 bases to trimming and J lost 5 bases; unmatched junction nucleotides: 9. The CDR3: CASSYLSGQGHEQYF. The CDR3 bases are TGTGCCAGCAGTTATCTCAGTGGACAGGGCCACGAGCAGTACTTC.

This chain links TRBV4-3 with TRBJ2-7; 7 bases map to TRBD1. Losses at the gene ends were 1 base for V and 1 base for J; bases not matched to a gene: 7. Germline loops: CDR1 LGHNA, CDR2 YSLEER. The CDR3 has 16 residues. The chain's CDR3 is CASSQGIATGSYEQYF. CDR3 DNA sequence: TGCGCCAGCAGCCAAGGGATCGCGACAGGGTCCTACGAGCAGTACTTC.

This clone was detected only a few times. Additional DNA sequences in this sample encode the identical CDR3. The J gene is TRBJ1-5, the V gene TRBV6-6; the D is unclear. The CDR3 is 14 residues long. V shed 2 bases and J shed 1 base, with 6 bases lying between them. CDR1 MNHNY and CDR2 SVGAGI come from the germline V gene (reference sequence). CDR3 sequence: CASSYGESNQPQHF. CDR3 in DNA: TGTGCCAGCAGTTACGGGGAGAGCAATCAGCCCCAGCATTTT.

V usage is TRBV12-5 and J usage is TRBJ2-7; maybe TRBD2 (5 bases). CDR1 LGHNT and CDR2 FRNRAP come from the germline V gene. The CDR3 contains 13 residues. Trimming shortened V by 0 bases and J by 6 bases, and 9 bases separated the two germline ends. The CDR3 nucleotides read TGTGCTAGTGGTTTGGTTTCTAGCACCGAGCAGTACTTC. This translates into CASGLVSSTEQYF.

This clone was seen a few times. The gene calls are TRBV24-1 and TRBJ2-2, with D hard to call. CDR1 is KGHDR, CDR2 SFDVKD, per germline. V was trimmed by 5 bases and J by 4 bases, leaving 4 bases between them. This CDR3 spans 12 amino acids. DNA of the CDR3: TGTGCCACCAGTGTCGTCACCGGGGAGCTGTTTTTT. It is translated as CATSVVTGELFF.

This chain joins TRBV30 and TRBJ2-4; D is ambiguous. This CDR3 has 16 amino acids. V was shortened by 3 bases and J by 1 base, with 16 bases between the two germline ends. Germline V gives CDR1 GTSNPN, CDR2 SVGIG (reference sequence). The CDR3 here is CAWSLQQSWAKNIQYF. CDR3 bases: TGTGCCTGGAGCCTACAGCAGAGCTGGGCCAAAAACATTCAGTACTTC.